These 14 T cell receptor beta chains originate from one sample sequenced in a study of shared clonotypes between healthy human individuals. Generated by immunoSEQ multiplex PCR, the TCRdb table keeps only in-frame clones and is missing some. Of about 530,000 clones listed, about 75% are singletons. The sequencing sample was made of PBMCs. The receptors shown here come from a middle-aged woman in good health. Some clones in this sample may be carry-over from other donors' samples.

Only one count was recorded for this clone. The chain uses TRBV4-2 and TRBJ2-1; TRBD2 agrees at 7 bases. V lost 4 bases to trimming and J lost 3 bases; unmatched junction nucleotides: 6. The CDR3 is 15 residues long. Germline V CDR1 and CDR2: LGHNA, YNFKEQ. The CDR3 is CASSPVGGLYNEQFF. The CDR3 DNA reads as TGTGCCAGCAGCCCCGTGGGAGGGCTCTACAATGAGCAGTTCTTC.

This clone has a handful of counts. The chain combines TRBV7-3 with TRBJ2-1, with D perhaps matching TRBD1 or TRBD2 (5 bases each). V gave up 4 bases and J gave up 4 bases, with 14 bases separating them. The V gene's germline CDR1 is SGHTA and CDR2 FQGTGA. CDR3 length: 15 residues. CDR3 amino acids: CASSSPAAGYNEQFF. CDR3 DNA sequence: TGTGCCAGCAGCTCCCCAGCGGCAGGGTACAATGAGCAGTTCTTC.

The rearrangement joins TRBV7-8 to TRBJ2-7; D not certain. The V end was cut by 4 bases, the J end by 0 bases, with 13 bases between. CDR3 size: 15 residues. CDR1 and CDR2 from the germline V gene are SGHVS and FQNEAQ. The CDR3 DNA reads as TGTGCCAGCAGCTCCCCGGGCACCTACTCCTACGAGCAGTACTTC. It codes for CASSSPGTYSYEQYF.

This clone was counted between two and nine times. The chain recombines TRBV6-6 with TRBJ1-2; no reliable D call. The CDR3 is 12 amino acids. Trimming pared 5 bases from V and 2 bases from J, leaving 6 bases between. The germline V gene encodes CDR1 MNHNY and CDR2 SVGAGI (reference sequence). Here the CDR3 reads CASSDPNYGYTF. The CDR3 DNA reads as TGTGCCAGCAGTGACCCAAACTATGGCTACACCTTC.

The chain combines TRBV4-1 with TRBJ2-1; D gene unclear. V gave up 1 base and J gave up 9 bases, with 10 bases separating them. The CDR3 contains 13 residues. In germline, CDR1 is MGHRA, CDR2 YSYEKL. CDR3 DNA sequence: TGCGCCAGCAGCCAAGTTAGCCGCGTTGAGCAGTTCTTC. Its translation is CASSQVSRVEQFF.

The V and J genes are TRBV11-2 and TRBJ1-5; a possible D gene is TRBD1 (6 bases). The V end lost 5 bases, the J end lost 4 bases, and 9 bases lay between the germline ends. CDR1 and CDR2 (germline): SGHAT, FQNNGV. The CDR3 contains 13 residues. The CDR3 region is CASSIGQNQPQHF. The CDR3 coding sequence is TGTGCCAGCAGCATCGGACAGAATCAGCCCCAGCATTTT.

A remark on this clone: This specimen includes other DNA sequences encoding the same CDR3. V usage is TRBV6-5 and J usage is TRBJ1-1, with D possibly being TRBD1 (5 bases). The CDR3 extends over 11 amino acids. The V and J ends lost 7 bases and 5 bases respectively, with 8 bases between them. Germline CDR1 is MNHEY and CDR2 is SVGAGI. The CDR3 spells CASTQGTEAFF. CDR3 bases: TGTGCCAGCACTCAGGGAACTGAAGCTTTCTTT.

The chain has TRBV7-9 and TRBJ1-1; D not resolved. The CDR3 length is 15 residues. With 1 base removed from V and 0 bases from J, the gap between germline ends came to 9 bases. CDR1 and CDR2 (germline): SEHNR, FQNEAQ (reference sequence). The CDR3 here is CASSLERGVNTEAFF. The CDR3 DNA follows: TGTGCCAGCAGCTTAGAACGGGGAGTGAACACTGAAGCTTTCTTT. Supplemented by reference TRBV7-9 and TRBJ1-1, the full variable domain reads DTGVSQNPRHKITKRGQNVTFRCDPISEHNRLYWYRQTLGQGPEFLTYFQNEAQLEKSRLLSDRFSAERPKGSFSTLEIQRTEQGDSAMYLCASSLERGVNTEAFFGQGTRLTVV.

This clone came up a few times. The J gene is TRBJ1-1, the V gene TRBV18, with no clear D. Germline V gene data show CDR1 as KGHSH and CDR2 as LQKENI. The V end lost 2 bases, the J end lost 5 bases, and 12 bases lay between the germline ends. The CDR3 covers 14 residues. CDR3 amino acids: CASSPIEGWTEAFF. As DNA, the CDR3 is TGTGCCAGCTCACCAATCGAAGGGTGGACTGAAGCTTTCTTT.

The chain employs TRBV9 and TRBJ2-3; TRBD2 matches at 8 bases. Looked up from germline, CDR1 is SGDLS and CDR2 is YYNGEE. The CDR3 length is 17 residues. V dropped 0 bases and J dropped 3; count of bases not matched to a gene: 9. In DNA, the CDR3 is TGTGCCAGCAGCGTAGGGGCGGGAGGCTCAGGGACAGATACGCAGTATTTT. Translating gives CASSVGAGGSGTDTQYF. The full variable domain, in which reference TRBV9 and TRBJ2-3 provide the parts outside the CDR3, is DSGVTQTPKHLITATGQRVTLRCSPRSGDLSVYWYQQSLDQGLQFLIQYYNGEERAKGNILERFSAQQFPDLHSELNLSSLELGDSALYFCASSVGAGGSGTDTQYFGPGTRLTVL.

This rearrangement joins TRBV4-1 to TRBJ1-5; a possible D gene is TRBD1 (6 bases). This CDR3 has 17 residues. The ends were cut back, 1 base at V and 3 bases at J, with 16 bases in the middle. Germline V gene data show CDR1 as MGHRA and CDR2 as YSYEKL. CDR3: CASSQAPQGKPNQPQHF. In nucleotides, the CDR3 is TGCGCCAGCAGCCAAGCCCCTCAGGGGAAGCCCAATCAGCCCCAGCATTTT.

The chain links TRBV28 to TRBJ2-2; 8 bases map to TRBD2. Trimming at V came to 6 bases and at J to 0 bases, leaving 3 bases not matched to a gene. Per the germline V gene, CDR1 is MDHEN and CDR2 is SYDVKM. This CDR3 is 15 amino acids long. The CDR3 DNA reads as TGTGCCAGCAGCATCGGGGGGGCGAACACCGGGGAGCTGTTTTTT. As protein: CASSIGGANTGELFF.

V usage is TRBV29-1 and J usage is TRBJ2-3, with TRBD2 matching 12 bases. Germline V CDR1 and CDR2: SQVTM, ANQGSEA. Unmatched junction bases numbered 12, after V lost 2 bases and J lost 6 bases. The CDR3 is made up of 17 amino acids. CDR3 DNA: TGCAGCGTTGAAAACCCCCTAGCGGGAGGGGGGGCGGATACGCAGTATTTT. Translation gives CSVENPLAGGGADTQYF.

V is TRBV2 and J is TRBJ1-1, with D perhaps TRBD1 (6 bases). The V end was cut by 6 bases, the J end by 2 bases, with 16 bases between. Germline V gene sequence: CDR1 SNHLY, CDR2 FYNNEI. This CDR3 spans 15 amino acids. The DNA of the CDR3 is TGTGCCAGCAGGGGCCGGGGGCGCACAAACACTGAAGCTTTCTTT. It is translated as CASRGRGRTNTEAFF.